This TCR beta chain was profiled in a study of PD-1 blockade in classical Hodgkin lymphoma (dated by TCRdb to the early 2020s). With respect to the entire study: Nivolumab dosing was 3 mg/kg intravenously every 2 weeks, continuing until either disease progression or unacceptable toxicity. A peripheral blood immune signature of response to PD-1 blockade in classical Hodgkin lymphoma was defined using TCR beta sequencing and CyTOF. What the research found in general, with its limitations: Lower diversity was seen in patients whose nivolumab began less than 1 year after ASCT, and these patients were left out of later analyses so that immune reconstitution would not confound the results. CD4+ but not CD8+ TCR diversity rose significantly by C4D1 (p=0.0027 vs p=0.16), most apparent in complete responders (p=0.02). The study was limited to a single clinical trial cohort, and causes of repertoire differences, possibly disease activity or prior therapy, remained undefined. Baseline TCR diversity was reported as lower in newly diagnosed patients than in healthy donors, and lower still in relapsed/refractory patients. Among trial patients, those achieving complete response had baseline diversity similar to that of newly diagnosed patients, while diversity was significantly lower in partial responders and progressors.

The Qiagen DNeasy kit was used to extract genomic DNA both from unsorted PBMCs and from the negatively selected CD4+ and CD8+ fractions. Amplification of TCR beta CDR3 regions was done by immunoSEQ multiplex PCR with primers that anneal to V and J segments. Amplification bias was minimized using a synthetic immune receptor repertoire, and residual bias was removed computationally after sequencing. The paper's data handling went like this. Repertoire diversity was quantified as the Shannon entropy index using custom Python scripts. Unsorted, CD4+ and CD8+ repertoires were analyzed separately, except for combined analyses in which CD4+ and CD8+ sequences were merged in silico. Clonal expansion was defined as a frequency increase of at least 2-fold after treatment compared with C1D1, and clones undetected at baseline were assigned a pseudocount of 0.5. Singleton clones were defined as clones with 0 or 1 copy at C1D1, and non-singleton clones were defined as clones with 2 or more copies. By matching protein sequences in sorted samples from the same patient, clones expanded in unsorted samples were annotated as CD4+, CD8+ or unknown. Wilcoxon tests were applied to paired samples to test diversity changes from C1D1 to C4D1. TCRdb re-hosts the immuneACCESS table, in-frame sequences only. Its copies lack some clones; in the studies checked, an unresolved V gene accounts for under half of them, and the cause for the rest is not known. Clone size and V and J calls were adopted from that table, with D and trimming inferred from the DNA. The sample contains about 8,200 clones, 85% to 90% of them found a single time. Together, the top ten hold roughly 21% of the sample.

The time point tag for this specimen amounts to: cycle 1 day 1 (C1D1), immediately before nivolumab initiation. Every trial patient had relapsed after autologous stem cell transplantation, and cohorts A, B and C differed in prior brentuximab vedotin exposure. CD8+ T cells were purified from thawed PBMCs by magnetic negative selection with a Miltenyi CD8+ T cell isolation kit. The trial cohort comprised some 60 patients with relapsed/refractory classical Hodgkin lymphoma whose best overall responses were complete response, partial response or progressive disease. In the multi-cohort phase II CheckMate 205 trial, trial patients received single-agent nivolumab. An independent review committee assessed best overall response using the 2007 International Working Group response criteria. PBMCs from the trial were collected at three points: immediately before nivolumab initiation (C1D1), and during therapy at cycle 2 day 1 and cycle 4 day 1. Peripheral blood was collected in 8 mL Vacutainer Cell Preparation Tubes, from which PBMCs were isolated by centrifugation and then cryopreserved. Purified CD4+ and CD8+ fractions were generated only in cases for which an additional PBMC sample was available. Magnetically labelled cells were removed on LS columns in a quadroMACS separator, and the flow-through was collected as the purified fraction.

Worth noting for this clone: The clone's antigen remains unknown. Per-nucleotide qualities are absent, and no much larger clonotype sits a single base away.

Cut back by 5 bases and 5 bases, the V and J ends lie 10 bases apart. The CDR3 starts with the cysteine, ends with the phenylalanine, and has 12 residues. Only CDR3 DNA is held: 36 bases, read in frame from base 1. Based on the germline V gene, the CDR1 and CDR2 sequences are MDHEN and SYDVKM. The TCR sequence derives from a human donor with classical Hodgkin lymphoma. Sequencing was performed on CD8+ T cells from blood, taken at baseline. Rearrangement joined TRBV28 to TRBJ2-7; the D segment could be TRBD1, given 7 matching bases. The encoded CDR3 is CASSPGGNEQYF. The nucleotide sequence is TGTGCCAGCAGTCCAGGGGGGAACGAGCAGTACTTC.